These 14 T cell receptor beta chains originate from one sample sequenced in a study of T cells in Graves' hyperthyroidism and ophthalmopathy. The CDR3 regions of TCR beta were amplified from RNA transcripts. HTBI primers drove first-round RT-PCR of the TCR CDR3. TCRdb processed the multiplex PCR reads anew with MiXCR; each CDR3 protein has one entry. The top ten clones hold around a third of a sample with 700,000 to 950,000 distinct CDR3 sequences, under 45% of them seen once. The sequencing sample was made of blood. Every receptor here comes from a woman aged 40 to 49 with Graves' hyperthyroidism.

The rearrangement joins TRBV12-3 or TRBV12-4 to TRBJ2-5, with D perhaps matching TRBD2 (6 bases). The CDR3 runs to 13 residues. V was clipped by 7 bases and J by 2 bases, with 11 bases between them. The CDR3 reads CASTPAGQETQYF. The CDR3 region has the DNA TGTGCCAGCACCCCCGCGGGGCAAGAGACCCAGTACTTC.

A note on this clonotype: One end of the junction does not line up with germline, which may come from a read error. The chain uses TRBV7-9 and TRBJ2-2, with 7 bases that match TRBD1. CDR1 and CDR2 (germline): SEHNR, FQNEAQ (reference sequence). This CDR3 region has 17 residues. The DNA of the CDR3 is TGTGCCAGCGGCTTCCCCCGGAGACAGGGGAACACCGGGGAGCTGTTTTTT. It codes for CASGFPRRQGNTGELFF.

This clonotype was seen a handful of times. The CDR3 reads CSARGVAGSYEQYF. In DNA form, the CDR3 reads TGCAGTGCTAGAGGGGTAGCGGGAAGTTACGAGCAGTACTTC. The rearrangement joins TRBV20-1 to TRBJ2-7; TRBD2 aligns across 8 bases. The V segment lost 1 base and the J segment 4 bases; nucleotides outside the gene matches: 6. The CDR3 extends over 14 amino acids. CDR1 and CDR2 (germline): DFQATT, SNEGSKA (reference sequence).

J is TRBJ2-7 and V is TRBV29-1, with D perhaps TRBD1 (6 bases). CDR3 length: 12 amino acids. Trimming pared 6 bases from V and 3 bases from J, leaving 12 bases between. Germline CDR1 reads SQVTM; CDR2 reads ANQGSEA. The CDR3 DNA reads TGCAGCGTCGAGGACAGATTCTACGAGCAGTACTTC. This encodes CSVEDRFYEQYF.

This clonotype was detected ten times or more. The V and J genes are TRBV2 and TRBJ1-2; D gene ambiguous. V dropped 7 bases and J dropped 0 bases, with 12 bases sitting between them. The CDR3 contains 14 residues. Germline CDR1 SNHLY, CDR2 FYNNEI. CDR3: CASTPETPNYGYTF. For the CDR3, the DNA is TGTGCCAGCACCCCCGAGACTCCTAACTATGGCTACACCTTC.

A remark on this clonotype: One end of the junction varies from germline; a read error may be responsible. V and J are TRBV6-2 or TRBV6-3 and TRBJ1-1, with D unresolved. Germline V lookup: CDR1 MNHEY, CDR2 SVGEGT. CDR3 size: 12 residues. CDR3 protein: CACSQSGTEAFF. The CDR3 DNA sequence: TGTGCCTGCAGCCAATCCGGGACTGAAGCTTTCTTT.

This rearrangement joins TRBV7-8 to TRBJ1-2, with 10 positions matching TRBD1. Germline V gene lookup returns CDR1 SGHVS and CDR2 FQNEAQ. The CDR3 length is 13 residues. Trimming at V came to 6 bases and at J to 7 bases, leaving 5 bases not matched to a gene. The CDR3 here is CASSWTGGSGYTF. The CDR3 DNA reads as TGTGCCAGCAGTTGGACAGGGGGATCTGGCTACACCTTC.

The J gene is TRBJ1-1, the V gene TRBV25-1, with 7 bases that match TRBD1. V shed 6 bases, J shed 4 bases, and the junction held 8 bases outside the gene matches. In germline, CDR1 is MGHDK, CDR2 SYGVNS. The CDR3 runs to 14 residues. In DNA form, the CDR3 reads TGTGCCAGCAGCAGCCAACAGGGGACCACTGAAGCTTTCTTT. Protein sequence: CASSSQQGTTEAFF. Using reference TRBV25-1 and TRBJ1-1 for the parts outside the CDR3, the full variable domain is EADIYQTPRYLVIGTGKKITLECSQTMGHDKMYWYQQDPGMELHLIHYSYGVNSTEKGDLSSESTVSRIRTEHFPLTLESARPSHTSQYLCASSSQQGTTEAFFGQGTRLTVV.

The chain recombines TRBV7-9 with TRBJ1-6; 7 bases line up with TRBD1. The V and J ends lost 5 bases and 9 bases, in that order; junction bases with no gene match: 7. Looked up from germline, CDR1 is SEHNR and CDR2 is FQNEAQ (reference sequence). This CDR3 has 14 amino acids. CDR3 protein: CASSPGTAASPLHF. CDR3 DNA sequence: TGTGCCAGCAGCCCCGGGACAGCCGCTTCACCCCTCCACTTT.

This clonotype was counted many times. The gene calls are TRBV7-2 and TRBJ1-4; D unresolved. Trimming removed 5 bases from V and 7 bases from J, with 14 bases in between. There are 14 residues in the CDR3. Per germline, CDR1 SGHTA and CDR2 FQGNSA. The CDR3 spells CASSPTGGVEKLFF. As DNA, the CDR3 is TGTGCCAGCAGCCCAACGGGCGGGGTTGAAAAACTGTTTTTT.

This sequence joins TRBV20-1 and TRBJ1-1, with D perhaps TRBD1 (6 bases). Germline V gene data show CDR1 as DFQATT and CDR2 as SNEGSKA (reference sequence). The CDR3 is 15 amino acids. V dropped 2 bases and J dropped 5 bases, with 18 bases sitting between them. The CDR3 DNA follows: TGCAGTGCTAGATGCTTACCCAGGGGATGGACTGAAGCTTTCTTT. Its protein product is CSARCLPRGWTEAFF.

This clonotype was observed many times. The V gene is TRBV5-1, the J gene TRBJ2-7; possibly TRBD1 or TRBD2 for D (7 bases each). V lost 4 bases and J lost 6, with 23 bases in between. Per germline, CDR1 SGHRS and CDR2 YFSETQ. The CDR3 is 16 amino acids. CDR3 sequence (DNA): TGCGCCAGCAGCGGGAGGGACAGTAACTCCCAGGGCGAGCAGTACTTC. Its translation is CASSGRDSNSQGEQYF.

This clonotype has at least ten counts. This rearrangement joins TRBV20-1 to TRBJ2-5; D gene uncertain. The CDR3 length is 12 residues. Deletions cut 1 base from V and 5 bases from J, with 8 bases between. Looked up from germline, CDR1 is DFQATT and CDR2 is SNEGSKA (reference sequence). This chain's CDR3 is CSARVLGETQYF. For the CDR3, the DNA is TGCAGTGCTAGAGTCTTAGGGGAGACCCAGTACTTC.

As for this clonotype: Compared with germline, one end of the junction differs, possibly owing to a read error. The chain links TRBV7-3 to TRBJ2-5, with a weak D call TRBD1 (6 bases). This CDR3 has 16 amino acids. CDR1 and CDR2 (germline): SGHTA, FQGTGA. This chain's CDR3 is CASSLSTIGGQEAQYF. The CDR3 DNA is TGTGCCAGCAGCTTAAGCACTATAGGGGGACAAGAGGCCCAGTACTTC. The full variable domain, its missing parts supplied by reference TRBV7-3 and TRBJ2-5, is GAGVSQTPSNKVTEKGKYVELRCDPISGHTALYWYRQSLGQGPEFLIYFQGTGAADDSGLPNDRFFAVRPEGSVSTLKIQRTERGDSAVYLCASSLSTIGGQEAQYFGPGTRLLVL.